Sequencing of this TCR beta chain was carried out in a study of T cell clonotyping in hematopoietic cell transplantation. The assay was immunoSEQ multiplex PCR, and TCRdb's table has in-frame clones only and misses some. The sample lists roughly 5,000 clones, approximately 90% occurring once. The CDR3 spans 13 residues. Germline V gene data show CDR1 as SGHVS and CDR2 as FNYEAQ. V lost 0 bases to trimming and J lost 4 bases, with 6 bases between them. Whole-study findings and limits: Pathologically expanded recipient clonotypes increased progressively from day 30 to day 180 as diversity fell.

Remarks on this clone: The antigen is unknown.

The specimen was peripheral blood mononuclear cells, collected 100 days after allogeneic stem cell transplant. The clonotype comes from a female patient aged 50-60 years who had an allogeneic stem cell transplant from a related donor, so the T cells may come from the graft donor. Some clones in this sample may be carry-over from other donors' samples. The rearrangement links TRBV7-6 to TRBJ2-5; D is undetermined. The CDR3 region has the DNA TGTGCCAGCAGCTTAGCTAACCTAGAGACCCAGTACTTC. This translates into CASSLANLETQYF.